This T cell receptor (beta chain) was retrieved from a study of OX40 agonist ivuxolimab in advanced cancers. Study observations and caveats: In the expanded peripheral T cells, antigen specificity was never determined. Some patients without response likewise showed low normalized clonal expansion. Expanded clones were, on average, more numerous among CD8+ T cells than CD4+.

For this clone: Its specificity is unknown.

The germline gives CDR1 SGHDN, CDR2 FVKESK. CDR3 length: 15 amino acids. V was trimmed by 2 bases and J by 5 bases, leaving 15 bases between them. The repertoire was sequenced with immunoSEQ multiplex PCR; TCRdb's copy has only in-frame clones and lacks some. The table has around 94,000 clones, roughly 90% seen once. The clonotype was recovered from an adult with an advanced solid tumor such as melanoma, head and neck, liver or kidney cancer. J is TRBJ1-2 and V is TRBV14; tentatively, D is TRBD1 (6 bases). The sequencing here drew on CD4+ or CD8+ T cells sorted from blood, taken in a trial of the OX40 agonist ivuxolimab. CDR3 region: CASSQSRGGLYGYTF. The CDR3 DNA is TGTGCCAGCAGCCAATCGAGGGGGGGCTTGTATGGCTACACCTTC.